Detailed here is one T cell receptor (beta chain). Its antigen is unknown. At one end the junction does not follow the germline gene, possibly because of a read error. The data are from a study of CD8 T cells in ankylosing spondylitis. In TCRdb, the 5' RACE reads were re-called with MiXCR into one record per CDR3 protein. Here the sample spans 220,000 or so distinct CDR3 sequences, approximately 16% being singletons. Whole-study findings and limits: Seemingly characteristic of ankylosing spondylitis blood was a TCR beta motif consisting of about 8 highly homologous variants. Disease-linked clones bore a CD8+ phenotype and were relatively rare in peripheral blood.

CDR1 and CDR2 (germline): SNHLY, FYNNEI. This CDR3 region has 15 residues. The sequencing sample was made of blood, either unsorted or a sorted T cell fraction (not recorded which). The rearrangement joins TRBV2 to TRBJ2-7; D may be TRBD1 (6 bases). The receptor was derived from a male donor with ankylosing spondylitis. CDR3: CASSDVGDNSYEHYF. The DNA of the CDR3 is TGTGCCAGCAGTGATGTCGGGGACAACTCCTACGAGCACTACTTC.